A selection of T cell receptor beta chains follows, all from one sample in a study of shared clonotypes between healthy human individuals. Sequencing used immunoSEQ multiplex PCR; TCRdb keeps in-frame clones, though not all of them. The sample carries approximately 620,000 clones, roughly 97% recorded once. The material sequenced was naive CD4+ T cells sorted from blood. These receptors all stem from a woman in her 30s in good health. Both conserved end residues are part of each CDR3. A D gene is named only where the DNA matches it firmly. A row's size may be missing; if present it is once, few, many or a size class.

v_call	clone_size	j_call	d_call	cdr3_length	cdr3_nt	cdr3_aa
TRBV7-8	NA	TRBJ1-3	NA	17	TGTGCCAGCAGCCCCTCGATAGGGCTGGAGGGAGGAAACACCATATATTTT	CASSPSIGLEGGNTIYF
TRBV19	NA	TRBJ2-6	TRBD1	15	TGTGCCAGTAGTGCAGGGACAGCCGGGGCCAACGTCCTGACTTTC	CASSAGTAGANVLTF
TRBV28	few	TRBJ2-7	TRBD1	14	TGTGCCAGCAGTTTAAGGGGGCCCCCCTACGAGCAGTACTTC	CASSLRGPPYEQYF
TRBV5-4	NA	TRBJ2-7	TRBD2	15	TGTGCCAGCAGCTTGGACCTAGCGGGGGCCTACGAGCAGTACTTC	CASSLDLAGAYEQYF
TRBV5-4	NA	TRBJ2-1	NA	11	TGTGCCAGCAAAAGCGGGCCCGAGCAGTTCTTC	CASKSGPEQFF
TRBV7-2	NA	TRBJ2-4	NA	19	TGTGCCAGCAGCTTACTTGTCGAGCCACCCCGACAGAGCAAAAACATTCAGTACTTC	CASSLLVEPPRQSKNIQYF
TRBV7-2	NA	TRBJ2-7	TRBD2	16	TGTGCCAGCAGCCTTGTAGCGGGCCATATCTCCTACGAGCAGTACTTC	CASSLVAGHISYEQYF
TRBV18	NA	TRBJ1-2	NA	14	TGTGCCAGCTCAACAAGGGGCGGGGAGAATGGCTACACCTTC	CASSTRGGENGYTF
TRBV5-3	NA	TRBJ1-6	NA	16	TGTGCCAGAAGCTTCGGCCTTGGCAGGGGTAATTCACCCCTCCACTTT	CARSFGLGRGNSPLHF
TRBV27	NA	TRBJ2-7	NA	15	TGTGCCAGCAGTTTAACTAGCAGAACCTACTACGAGCAGTACTTC	CASSLTSRTYYEQYF
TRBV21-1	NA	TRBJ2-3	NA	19	TGTGCCAGCAGCACTCGGACTAGCGGGCCAGACTCCACTACAGATACGCAGTATTTT	CASSTRTSGPDSTTDTQYF
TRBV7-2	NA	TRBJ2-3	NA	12	TGTGCCAGGACGAGAAGCACAGATACGCAGTATTTT	CARTRSTDTQYF
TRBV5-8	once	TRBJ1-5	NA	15	TGTGCCAGCAGCTTGTGGGCGAGGGGCAATCAGCCCCAGCATTTT	CASSLWARGNQPQHF
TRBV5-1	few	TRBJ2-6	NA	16	TGCGCCAGCAGCTGGGGACCGCCCTCTGGGGCCAACGTCCTGACTTTC	CASSWGPPSGANVLTF
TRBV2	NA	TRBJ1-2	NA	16	TGTGCCAGCAGTTTTCCCAGGAAGGGCCCCAACTATGGCTACACCTTC	CASSFPRKGPNYGYTF
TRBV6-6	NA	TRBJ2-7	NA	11	TGTGCCAGCAGTTACTCGCTCGAGCAGTACTTC	CASSYSLEQYF
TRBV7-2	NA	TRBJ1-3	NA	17	TGTGCCAGCAGCCGAACCGTTGAGAGGAGCTCTGGAAACACCATATATTTT	CASSRTVERSSGNTIYF
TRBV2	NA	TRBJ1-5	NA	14	TGTGCCAGCAGACGGGTATATAGCAATCAGCCCCAGCATTTT	CASRRVYSNQPQHF
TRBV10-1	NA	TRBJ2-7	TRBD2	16	TGCGCCAGCAGTGACAGCGGGAGGAATGCCCGCTACGAGCAGTACTTC	CASSDSGRNARYEQYF
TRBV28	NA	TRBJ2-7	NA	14	TGTGCCAGCAGTTTAGGGTACGGGGCCTACGAGCAGTACTTC	CASSLGYGAYEQYF
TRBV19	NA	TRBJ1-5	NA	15	TGTGCCAGTAGTATTGGAGTGGGGCCAAGGCAGCCCCAGCATTTT	CASSIGVGPRQPQHF
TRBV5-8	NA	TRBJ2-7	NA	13	TGTGCCAGCAGAGGGAAGGGGGTCCACGAGCAGTACTTC	CASRGKGVHEQYF
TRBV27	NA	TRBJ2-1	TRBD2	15	TGTGCCAGCAGTCCCCCGGGACTAGCGGGAAATGAGCAGTTCTTC	CASSPPGLAGNEQFF
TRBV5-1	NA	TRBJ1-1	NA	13	TGCGCCAGCAGCTTGTCCGCGGACACTGAAGCTTTCTTT	CASSLSADTEAFF
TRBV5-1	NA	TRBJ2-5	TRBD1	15	TGCGCCAGCAGCCCACCGGGGACAGGGGTAAATGGGCAGTACTTC	CASSPPGTGVNGQYF
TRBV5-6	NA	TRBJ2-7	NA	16	TGTGCCAGCAGCTTATACACCGGGACCGGGGCCTACGAGCAGTACTTC	CASSLYTGTGAYEQYF
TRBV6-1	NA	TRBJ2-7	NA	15	TGTGCCAGCAGTGAAGTGGCCAGACGAGCCTACGAGCAGTACTTC	CASSEVARRAYEQYF
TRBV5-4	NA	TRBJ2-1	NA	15	TGTGCCAGCAGCTTTGGATCCGTCTCCTACAATGAGCAGTTCTTC	CASSFGSVSYNEQFF
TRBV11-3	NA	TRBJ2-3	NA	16	TGTGCCAGCAGCTTAGGGAGGACAGTGAGCACAGATACGCAGTATTTT	CASSLGRTVSTDTQYF
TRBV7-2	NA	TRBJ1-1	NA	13	TGTGCCAGCAGCTTAGCGGATATCACTGAAGCTTTCTTT	CASSLADITEAFF
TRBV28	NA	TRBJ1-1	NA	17	TGTGCCAGCAGTTTAATGGTTCGCGGGGGGACGAACACTGAAGCTTTCTTT	CASSLMVRGGTNTEAFF
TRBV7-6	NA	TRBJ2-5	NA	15	TGTGCCAGCAGCTTAATGGGGGGCGGCCAAGAGACCCAGTACTTC	CASSLMGGGQETQYF
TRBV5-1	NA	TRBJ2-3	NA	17	TGCGCCAGCAGCTTGGCCTCTGGCGGGGTTAGCACAGATACGCAGTATTTT	CASSLASGGVSTDTQYF
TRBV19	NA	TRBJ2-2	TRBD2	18	TGTGCCAGTAGTATAGAGGGGAGGGCAGGAGCGTACACCGGGGAGCTGTTTTTT	CASSIEGRAGAYTGELFF
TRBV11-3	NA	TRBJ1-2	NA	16	TGTGCCAGCAGCCCAGGATACAGGGTGTTTAACTATGGCTACACCTTC	CASSPGYRVFNYGYTF
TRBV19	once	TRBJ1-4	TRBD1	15	TGTGCCAGTAGTATTGTCGGGACAGCATTTGAAAAACTGTTTTTT	CASSIVGTAFEKLFF